The 24 T cell receptor beta chains presented below share a single source sample, sequenced in a study of cytomegalovirus exposure and HLA in healthy donors. Use of 60 Vbeta and 13 Jbeta primers characterized the PCR. TCRdb keeps only in-frame clones here, not all; method: immunoSEQ multiplex PCR. The sample shows fewer than 200,000 clones, 84% of them seen only once. Input material: PBMCs. The source is a man aged 25-45 years in good health and CMV-seronegative.

The sample holds a few counts of this clone. The V call is TRBV7-9, the J call TRBJ1-2; TRBD1 matches 9 bases. This CDR3 region has 14 residues. The V gene's germline CDR1 is SEHNR and CDR2 FQNEAQ (reference sequence). With V trimmed by 5 bases and J by 4 bases, 5 bases remained unmatched. The DNA for the CDR3 is TGTGCCAGCAGCGACCGGGACAGGGTCTATGGCTACACCTTC. It is translated as CASSDRDRVYGYTF.

The chain links TRBV6-1 to TRBJ1-5; 8 bases align to TRBD1. V lost 8 bases and J lost 2; bases outside the gene matches: 8. Germline CDR1 MNHNS, CDR2 SASEGT. The CDR3 totals 15 residues. The CDR3 DNA follows: TGTGCCAGCCGACAGGGGCTATGGGGCAATCAGCCCCAGCATTTT. This codes for CASRQGLWGNQPQHF.

The chain recombines TRBV10-3 with TRBJ2-5; 10 bases fit TRBD2. Losses at the gene ends were 0 bases for V and 6 bases for J; bases not matched to a gene: 7. The germline gives CDR1 ENHRY, CDR2 SYGVKD. The CDR3 spans 16 residues. The CDR3 DNA reads as TGTGCCATCAGTGAGTCGACTAGCGGGTGGGGAAAGACCCAGTACTTC. It translates to CAISESTSGWGKTQYF.

The rearrangement joins TRBV30 to TRBJ1-1, with D hard to call. Germline-derived CDR1 and CDR2 are GTSNPN and SVGIG (reference sequence). The CDR3 loop spans 14 amino acids. Trimming took 8 bases from V and 0 from J, leaving 16 bases between them. CDR3 sequence: CALTRISMNTEAFF. Written as DNA, the CDR3 is TGTGCCCTTACTAGAATCAGCATGAACACTGAAGCTTTCTTT.

This clone has more than one count but fewer than ten. The rearrangement links TRBV6-5 to TRBJ1-1; D unresolved. The CDR3 is made up of 14 amino acids. The V end lost 0 bases, the J end lost 4 bases, and 9 bases lay between the germline ends. Looked up from germline, CDR1 is MNHEY and CDR2 is SVGAGI. This CDR3 reads CASSYSNSFTEAFF. In DNA, the CDR3 is TGTGCCAGCAGTTACTCGAATAGTTTCACTGAAGCTTTCTTT.

V is TRBV30 and J is TRBJ1-2; a weak D match, TRBD1 (6 bases). Per the germline V gene, CDR1 is GTSNPN and CDR2 is SVGIG (reference sequence). Trimming pared 5 bases from V and 5 bases from J, leaving 18 bases between. The CDR3 consists of 14 residues. The CDR3 sequence: CAWAITGILYGYTF. CDR3 bases: TGTGCCTGGGCGATTACAGGGATCTTATATGGCTACACCTTC.

The V and J genes are TRBV28 and TRBJ2-1, with TRBD2 matching over 8 bases. CDR3 size: 12 residues. The germline V gene has CDR1 MDHEN and CDR2 SYDVKM. V was clipped by 7 bases and J by 13 bases; unmatched bases: 9. For the CDR3, the DNA is TGTGCCAGCACCCTACCAGCGGGAGACCAGTTCTTC. This codes for CASTLPAGDQFF.

The chain has TRBV4-1 and TRBJ2-1, with 11 bases matching TRBD2. The CDR3 extends over 14 amino acids. Trimming removed 3 bases from V and 8 bases from J; junction bases left unmatched: 3. CDR1 is MGHRA and CDR2 is YSYEKL in the germline V gene. The CDR3 spells CASSQTSGIYEQFF. The DNA for the CDR3 is TGCGCCAGCAGCCAGACTAGCGGGATTTATGAGCAGTTCTTC.

The V and J genes are TRBV5-1 and TRBJ1-1; 10 nucleotides agree with TRBD1. CDR1 is SGHRS and CDR2 is YFSETQ in the germline V gene. The CDR3 length is 18 residues. J gave up 5 bases and V 4 bases, and 17 bases lay outside the gene matches. In nucleotides, the CDR3 is TGCGCCAGCAGCGCGATAAGGGACAGGGGTCCCTTGGGAACTGAAGCTTTCTTT. Protein sequence: CASSAIRDRGPLGTEAFF. The whole variable domain, filled in from reference TRBV5-1 and TRBJ1-1, reads KAGVTQTPRYLIKTRGQQVTLSCSPISGHRSVSWYQQTPGQGLQFLFEYFSETQRNKGNFPGRFSGRQFSNSRSEMNVSTLELGDSALYLCASSAIRDRGPLGTEAFFGQGTRLTVV.

The chain joins TRBV5-1 to TRBJ2-2, with 8 bases aligning to TRBD1. J gave up 1 base and V 5 bases, and 4 bases lay outside the gene matches. Germline V gives CDR1 SGHRS, CDR2 YFSETQ. The length of the CDR3 is 15 residues. The CDR3 sequence is CASRPGTGNTGELFF. The CDR3 nucleotides are TGCGCCAGCAGACCCGGGACAGGGAACACCGGGGAGCTGTTTTTT.

The genes are TRBV10-2 and TRBJ2-7, with D possibly TRBD1 on 6 matching bases. V lost 2 bases and J lost 0, with 17 bases in between. The CDR3 is made up of 17 amino acids. Per the germline V gene, CDR1 is WSHSY and CDR2 is SAAADI. The CDR3 is CASSERLRGLLSYEQYF. CDR3 DNA: TGCGCCAGCAGTGAGAGACTAAGGGGGTTACTCTCCTACGAGCAGTACTTC.

The chain recombines TRBV5-6 with TRBJ1-4, with D hard to call. The length of the CDR3 is 15 residues. With 3 bases removed from V and 0 bases from J, the gap between germline ends came to 9 bases. Germline V gives CDR1 SGHDT, CDR2 YYEEEE. DNA of the CDR3: TGTGCCAGCAGCTACCTCACAGCAACTAATGAAAAACTGTTTTTT. Translation: CASSYLTATNEKLFF. Supplemented by reference TRBV5-6 and TRBJ1-4, the full variable domain reads DAGVTQSPTHLIKTRGQQVTLRCSPKSGHDTVSWYQQALGQGPQFIFQYYEEEERQRGNFPDRFSGHQFPNYSSELNVNALLLGDSALYLCASSYLTATNEKLFFGSGTQLSVL.

In this sample, this clone turned up once. The V call is TRBV2, the J call TRBJ2-1; TRBD2 might be the D (6 bases). Between the trimmed V and J ends, which lost 6 bases and 0 bases, there was a span of 15 bases. In germline, CDR1 is SNHLY, CDR2 FYNNEI. The CDR3 is made up of 16 amino acids. The CDR3 region has the DNA TGTGCCAGCAGCCAACCTAGCGAAAGCTCCTACAATGAGCAGTTCTTC. This sequence encodes CASSQPSESSYNEQFF.

The gene calls are TRBV14 and TRBJ2-3; 11 bases are a match to TRBD2. The CDR3 length is 18 residues. Trimming took 4 bases from V and 2 from J; bases not matched to a gene: 11. CDR1 and CDR2 from the germline V gene are SGHDN and FVKESK. CDR3 sequence: CASSPLSGGVTFTDTQYF. The CDR3 region has the DNA TGTGCCAGCAGCCCTCTTAGCGGGGGGGTAACTTTCACAGATACGCAGTATTTT.

This clone was recorded only once. The rearrangement links TRBV18 to TRBJ1-2, with 7 bases lining up with TRBD1. The germline V gene has CDR1 KGHSH and CDR2 LQKENI. The ends lost 1 base at V and 0 bases at J; junction bases unmatched: 2. This CDR3 has 15 residues. CDR3 DNA: TGTGCCAGCTCACCACAGCAGGGGGCTAACTATGGCTACACCTTC. Its translation: CASSPQQGANYGYTF.

The V call is TRBV6-5, the J call TRBJ1-2; 7 bases align to TRBD1. CDR3 length equals 13 residues. The V segment lost 6 bases and the J segment 4 bases; nucleotides outside the gene matches: 5. CDR1 is MNHEY and CDR2 is SVGAGI in the germline V gene. CDR3 sequence: CASRQQGLYGYTF. CDR3 bases: TGTGCCAGCAGACAACAGGGGCTCTATGGCTACACCTTC.

The sample holds a few counts of this clone. The chain has TRBV28 and TRBJ2-3; TRBD2 agrees at 7 bases. Trimming at V came to 6 bases and at J to 2 bases, leaving 5 bases not matched to a gene. CDR1 and CDR2 from the germline V gene are MDHEN and SYDVKM. The CDR3 is 14 amino acids. CDR3 protein: CASRAGTNTDTQYF. The CDR3 nucleotides are TGTGCCAGCAGGGCCGGGACTAACACAGATACGCAGTATTTT. The full variable domain, completed using reference TRBV28 and TRBJ2-3, is DVKVTQSSRYLVKRTGEKVFLECVQDMDHENMFWYRQDPGLGLRLIYFSYDVKMKEKGDIPEGYSVSREKKERFSLILESASTNQTSMYLCASRAGTNTDTQYFGPGTRLTVL.

The rearrangement links TRBV7-9 to TRBJ2-5; 8 bases align to TRBD1. There are 16 residues in the CDR3. With 3 bases clipped from V and 6 bases from J, the junction kept 12 bases outside the gene matches. The germline V gene has CDR1 SEHNR and CDR2 FQNEAQ (reference sequence). DNA for the CDR3: TGTGCCAGCAGCTTCGAGGGGCCAGGGGGCGAAAAGACCCAGTACTTC. Translated, it gives CASSFEGPGGEKTQYF.

The chain recombines TRBV29-1 with TRBJ2-5; the D gene is possibly TRBD1 (6 bases). The J call may be in error: the DNA end matches TRBJ2-7 better. There are 14 residues in the CDR3. Looked up from germline, CDR1 is SQVTM and CDR2 is ANQGSEA. The CDR3 sequence: CSVEEGGWENEQYF. The CDR3 DNA sequence: TGCAGCGTTGAAGAAGGGGGATGGGAGAACGAGCAGTACTTC.

V is TRBV21-1 and J is TRBJ1-3. TRBV21-1 represents a pseudogene. CDR3 size: 15 residues. In DNA form, the CDR3 reads TGTGCCAGCAGCAAAGTCGGGTTCGCTAAAAACACCATATATTTT. It is translated as CASSKVGFAKNTIYF.

The chain employs TRBV27 and TRBJ1-5; D is unresolved. CDR1 and CDR2 (germline): MNHEY, SMNVEV (reference sequence). The CDR3 covers 16 residues. V was trimmed by 3 bases and J by 4 bases, leaving 16 bases between them. CDR3 amino acids: CASSFIASIGNQPQHF. CDR3 nucleotides: TGTGCCAGCAGTTTTATAGCCAGTATAGGTAATCAGCCCCAGCATTTT.

This chain uses TRBV13 with TRBJ1-1; a weak D match, TRBD1 (5 bases). This CDR3 contains 15 residues. Trimming removed 5 bases from V and 4 bases from J, with 17 bases in between. Germline-derived CDR1 and CDR2 are PRHDT and FYEKMQ (reference sequence). CDR3 in amino acids: CASSILQGKVTEAFF. CDR3 DNA: TGTGCCAGCAGCATACTTCAGGGTAAAGTCACTGAAGCTTTCTTT.

The chain is built from TRBV7-3 and TRBJ2-7, with TRBD2 identical over 8 bases. V lost 5 bases, J lost 6 bases, and 9 bases stayed unmatched. Germline assignment: CDR1 SGHTA and CDR2 FQGTGA. The CDR3 totals 14 residues. For the CDR3, the DNA is TGTGCCAGCAGCCCGGCTAGCGGGTACGGCGAGCAGTACTTC. Encoded protein: CASSPASGYGEQYF.

The chain carries TRBV5-6 and TRBJ2-7; 10 bases are shared with TRBD1. The CDR3 has 15 amino acids. CDR1 and CDR2 from the germline V gene are SGHDT and YYEEEE. Trimming cost V 2 bases and J 3 bases; bases outside gene matches: 5. DNA for the CDR3: TGTGCCAGCAGCTTTCCCGGGACAGGGGTCTACGAGCAGTACTTC. Amino acids: CASSFPGTGVYEQYF.